The 2 T cell receptor beta chains in this list originate from one sample, sequenced in a study of Tregs in tolerant kidney transplant recipients. Using immunoSEQ multiplex PCR, the repertoire was profiled, and TCRdb retains in-frame clones only, with some absent. In the table there are about 66,000 clones, approximately 92% of which are singletons. This specimen was CD8+ T cells from blood, taken before the transplant. Receptors were obtained from a human donor who received a combined kidney and bone marrow transplant.

The V gene is TRBV6-5, the J gene TRBJ1-2; tentative D call: TRBD1 (6 bases). Trimming took 5 bases from V and 8 from J, leaving 15 bases between them. This CDR3 is 13 amino acids long. Germline CDR1 is MNHEY and CDR2 is SVGAGI. CDR3 DNA sequence: TGTGCCAGCAGTCTCTACAGGGTCGAGGGCTACACCTTC. Protein sequence: CASSLYRVEGYTF.

V usage is TRBV25-1 and J usage is TRBJ1-4; D not certain. The germline gives CDR1 MGHDK, CDR2 SYGVNS. This CDR3 comprises 16 residues. Trimming removed 4 bases at V and 0 bases at J, with 12 bases between. The CDR3 bases are TGTGCCAGCAGTGGTTCCGGGGAGGCAACTAATGAAAAACTGTTTTTT. This translates into CASSGSGEATNEKLFF.